A selection of T cell receptor beta chains follows, all from one sample in a study of T cells after yellow fever vaccination. Each CDR3 protein is one row after TCRdb ran MiXCR on the 5' RACE reads. The table lists about 580,000 distinct CDR3 sequences, about a sixth of them singletons. Source: PBMCs, taken about 5 days after the first yellow fever vaccination. The receptors were sampled from a man in his late teens or twenties who received the YFV17D yellow fever vaccine. Each CDR3 is given with its conserved first and last residue. Each record gives: V gene, clone size, J gene, D gene, CDR3 DNA, CDR3 protein. The D gene is left open where the match is weak. Expanded clones are given a class, and other clones once, few, many or no size at all.

TRBV4-1	few	TRBJ2-1	-	TGCGCCAGCAGCCACGGGAAAGGTGTGAGCAATGAGCAGTTCTTC	CASSHGKGVSNEQFF
TRBV20-1	-	TRBJ2-5	-	TGCAGTGCTAGCGGGCACTCAAAAGAGACCCAGTACTTC	CSASGHSKETQYF
TRBV28	-	TRBJ1-1	TRBD1	TGTGCCAGCAGTCCCCGACAGGGAGGCGAGGCTTTCTTT	CASSPRQGGEAFF
TRBV5-1	many	TRBJ2-1	TRBD2	TGCGCCAGCAGCCTTTTAGCGGGGGGCTCCTACAATGAGCAGTTCTTC	CASSLLAGGSYNEQFF
TRBV12-3/TRBV12-4	few	TRBJ2-6	-	TGTGCCAGCAGTCCAACCCTACTATCTGGGGCCAACGTCCTGACTTTC	CASSPTLLSGANVLTF
TRBV12-3/TRBV12-4	few	TRBJ1-1	TRBD1	TGTGCCAGCAGCACAACAGGGGCGAGGACTGAAGCTTTCTTT	CASSTTGARTEAFF
TRBV4-1	few	TRBJ1-5	-	TGCGCCAGCAGCCAAGGACAGGCAAGAGGCCAGCCCCAGCATTTT	CASSQGQARGQPQHF
TRBV7-9	-	TRBJ1-4	-	TGTGCCAGCAGGCCCCCAGGGACGGATGAAAAACTGTTTTTT	CASRPPGTDEKLFF
TRBV5-4	-	TRBJ2-2	-	TGTGCCAGCAGCTTGGGTGGGGTCGGGGAGCTGTTTTTT	CASSLGGVGELFF
TRBV6-5	-	TRBJ2-5	TRBD1	TGTGCCAGCAGTTCCCTGTCTGAGGGACAGGGAGATTGGGAGACCCAGTACTTC	CASSSLSEGQGDWETQYF
TRBV11-2	-	TRBJ1-2	-	TGTGCCAGCAGCTTTAGCCAGGGCAATGGCTACACCTTC	CASSFSQGNGYTF